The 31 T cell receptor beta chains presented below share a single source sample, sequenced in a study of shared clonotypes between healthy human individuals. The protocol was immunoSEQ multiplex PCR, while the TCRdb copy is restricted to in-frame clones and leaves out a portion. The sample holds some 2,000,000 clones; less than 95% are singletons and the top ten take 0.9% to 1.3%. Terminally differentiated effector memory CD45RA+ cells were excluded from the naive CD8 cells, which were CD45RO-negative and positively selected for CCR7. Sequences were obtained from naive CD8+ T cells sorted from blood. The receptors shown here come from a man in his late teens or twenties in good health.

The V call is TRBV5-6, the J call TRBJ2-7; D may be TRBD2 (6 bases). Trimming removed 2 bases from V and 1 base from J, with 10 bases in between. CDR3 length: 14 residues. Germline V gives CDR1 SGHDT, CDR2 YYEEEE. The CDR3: CASSFLGTSYEQYF. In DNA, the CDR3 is TGTGCCAGCAGCTTTCTAGGGACTTCCTACGAGCAGTACTTC.

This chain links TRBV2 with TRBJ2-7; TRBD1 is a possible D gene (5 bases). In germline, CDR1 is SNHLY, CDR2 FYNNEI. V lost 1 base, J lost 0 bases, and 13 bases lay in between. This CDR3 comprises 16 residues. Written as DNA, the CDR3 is TGTGCCAGCAGTGAAGTGGGGCTTGACAGCTCCTACGAGCAGTACTTC. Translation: CASSEVGLDSSYEQYF. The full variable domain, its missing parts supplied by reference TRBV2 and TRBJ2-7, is EPEVTQTPSHQVTQMGQEVILRCVPISNHLYFYWYRQILGQKVEFLVSFYNNEISEKSEIFDDQFSVERPDGSNFTLKIRSTKLEDSAMYFCASSEVGLDSSYEQYFGPGTRLTVT.

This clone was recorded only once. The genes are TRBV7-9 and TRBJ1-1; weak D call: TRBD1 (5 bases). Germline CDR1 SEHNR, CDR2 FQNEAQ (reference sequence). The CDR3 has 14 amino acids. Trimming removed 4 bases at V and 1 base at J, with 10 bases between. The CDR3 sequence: CASSYPGRNTEAFF. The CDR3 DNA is TGTGCCAGCAGCTACCCGGGACGGAACACTGAAGCTTTCTTT.

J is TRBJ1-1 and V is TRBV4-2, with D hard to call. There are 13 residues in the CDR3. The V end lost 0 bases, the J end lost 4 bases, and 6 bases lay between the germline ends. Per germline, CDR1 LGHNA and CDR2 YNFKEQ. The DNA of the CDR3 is TGTGCCAGCAGCCAAGAACGGCCCACTGAAGCTTTCTTT. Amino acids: CASSQERPTEAFF.

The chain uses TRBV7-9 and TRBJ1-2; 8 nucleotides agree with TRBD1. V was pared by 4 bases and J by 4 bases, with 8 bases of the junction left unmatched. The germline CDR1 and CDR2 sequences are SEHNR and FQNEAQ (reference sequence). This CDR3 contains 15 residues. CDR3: CASSWDRPEIYGYTF. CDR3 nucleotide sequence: TGTGCCAGCAGCTGGGACAGGCCCGAAATCTATGGCTACACCTTC.

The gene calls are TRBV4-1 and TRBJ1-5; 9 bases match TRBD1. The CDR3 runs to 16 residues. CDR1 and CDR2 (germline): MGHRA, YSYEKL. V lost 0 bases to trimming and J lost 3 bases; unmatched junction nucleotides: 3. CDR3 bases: TGCGCCAGCAGCCAAGATCGGGACAGGGACAATCAGCCCCAGCATTTT. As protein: CASSQDRDRDNQPQHF.

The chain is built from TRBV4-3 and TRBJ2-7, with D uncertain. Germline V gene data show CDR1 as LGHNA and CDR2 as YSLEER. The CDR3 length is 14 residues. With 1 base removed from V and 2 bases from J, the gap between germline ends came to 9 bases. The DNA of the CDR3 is TGCGCCAGCAGCCAAGGTGAGGCGACCTACGAGCAGTACTTC. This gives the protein CASSQGEATYEQYF.

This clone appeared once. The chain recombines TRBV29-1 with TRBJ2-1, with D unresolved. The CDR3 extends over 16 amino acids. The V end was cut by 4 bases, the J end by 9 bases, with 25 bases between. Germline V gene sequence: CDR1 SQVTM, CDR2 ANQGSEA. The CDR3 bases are TGCAGCGTTGTGTGGGGTTCTGGGTTTTCGAGTAGTGAGCAGTTCTTC. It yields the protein CSVVWGSGFSSSEQFF.

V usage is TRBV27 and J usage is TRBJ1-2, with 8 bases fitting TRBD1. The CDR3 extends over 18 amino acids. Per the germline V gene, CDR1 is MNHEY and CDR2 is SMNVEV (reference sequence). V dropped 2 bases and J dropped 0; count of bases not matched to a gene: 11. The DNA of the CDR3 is TGTGCCAGCAGTTTACTGGGGGTGGCAGGGGGCGCTAACTATGGCTACACCTTC. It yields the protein CASSLLGVAGGANYGYTF.

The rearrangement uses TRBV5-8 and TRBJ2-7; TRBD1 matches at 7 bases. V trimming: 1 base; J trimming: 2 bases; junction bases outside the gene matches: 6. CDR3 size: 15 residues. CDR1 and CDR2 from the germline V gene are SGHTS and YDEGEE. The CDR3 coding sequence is TGTGCCAGCAGCTTGATAAGGACAGGCACCTACGAGCAGTACTTC. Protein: CASSLIRTGTYEQYF.

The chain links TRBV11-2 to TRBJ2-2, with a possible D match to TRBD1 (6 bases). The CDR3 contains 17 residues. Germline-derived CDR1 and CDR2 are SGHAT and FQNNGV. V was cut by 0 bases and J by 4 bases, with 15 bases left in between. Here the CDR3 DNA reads TGTGCCAGCAGCTTAGAGTGGTGGGAAGGGGGCACCGGGGAGCTGTTTTTT. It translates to CASSLEWWEGGTGELFF.

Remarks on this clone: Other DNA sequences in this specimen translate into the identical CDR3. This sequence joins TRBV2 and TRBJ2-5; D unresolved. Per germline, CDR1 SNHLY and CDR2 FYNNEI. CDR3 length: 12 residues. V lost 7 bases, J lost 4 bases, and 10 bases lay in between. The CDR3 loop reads CASIGLGETQYF. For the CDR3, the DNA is TGTGCCAGCATTGGCCTGGGAGAGACCCAGTACTTC.

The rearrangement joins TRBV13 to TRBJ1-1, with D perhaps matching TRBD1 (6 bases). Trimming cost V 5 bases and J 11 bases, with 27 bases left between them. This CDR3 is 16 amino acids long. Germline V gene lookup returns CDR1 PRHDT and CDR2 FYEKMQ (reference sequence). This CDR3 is CASSPELAGTSLGAFF. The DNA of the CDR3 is TGTGCCAGCAGCCCAGAATTAGCTGGGACATCCCTCGGGGCTTTCTTT.

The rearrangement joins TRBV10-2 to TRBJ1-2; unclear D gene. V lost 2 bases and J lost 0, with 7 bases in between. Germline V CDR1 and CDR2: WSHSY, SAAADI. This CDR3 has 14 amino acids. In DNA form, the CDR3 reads TGCGCCAGCAGTGAGAAGGGATCTAACTATGGCTACACCTTC. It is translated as CASSEKGSNYGYTF.

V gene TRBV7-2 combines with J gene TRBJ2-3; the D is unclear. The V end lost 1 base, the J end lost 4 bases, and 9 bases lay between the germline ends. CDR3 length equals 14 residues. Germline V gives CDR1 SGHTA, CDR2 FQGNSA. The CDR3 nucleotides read TGTGCCAGCAGCTTAGATTACCGCCCAGATACGCAGTATTTT. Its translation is CASSLDYRPDTQYF.

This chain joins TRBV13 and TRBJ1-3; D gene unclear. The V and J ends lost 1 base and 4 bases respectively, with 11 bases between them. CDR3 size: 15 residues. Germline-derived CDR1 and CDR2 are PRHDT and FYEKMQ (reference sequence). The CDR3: CASSLDGISGNTIYF. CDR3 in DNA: TGTGCCAGCAGCTTAGATGGAATCTCGGGAAACACCATATATTTT.

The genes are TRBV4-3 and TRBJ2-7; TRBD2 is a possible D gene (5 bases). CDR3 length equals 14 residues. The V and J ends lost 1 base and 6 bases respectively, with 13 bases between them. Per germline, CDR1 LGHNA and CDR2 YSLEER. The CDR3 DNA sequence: TGCGCCAGCAGCCAAGGACCAGGTGAGGGCGAGCAGTACTTC. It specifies CASSQGPGEGEQYF.

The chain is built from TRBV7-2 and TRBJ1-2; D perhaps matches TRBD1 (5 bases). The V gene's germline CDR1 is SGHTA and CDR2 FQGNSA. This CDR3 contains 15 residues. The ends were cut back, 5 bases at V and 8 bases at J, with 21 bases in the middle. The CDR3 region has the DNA TGTGCCAGCAGCGACCCAGGGAACCCAGGGAGCGGCTACACCTTC. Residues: CASSDPGNPGSGYTF.

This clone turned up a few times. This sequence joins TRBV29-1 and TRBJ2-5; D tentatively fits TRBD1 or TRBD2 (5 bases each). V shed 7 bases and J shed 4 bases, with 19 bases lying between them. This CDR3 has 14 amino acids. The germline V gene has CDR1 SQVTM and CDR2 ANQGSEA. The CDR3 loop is CSAPPVGVGETQYF. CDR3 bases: TGCAGCGCCCCCCCGGTGGGGGTAGGAGAGACCCAGTACTTC.

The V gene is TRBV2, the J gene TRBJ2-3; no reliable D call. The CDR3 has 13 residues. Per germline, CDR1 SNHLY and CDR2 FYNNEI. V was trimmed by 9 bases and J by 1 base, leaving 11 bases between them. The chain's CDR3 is CARLDPGTDTQYF. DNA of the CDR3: TGTGCCAGGTTAGACCCGGGCACAGATACGCAGTATTTT.

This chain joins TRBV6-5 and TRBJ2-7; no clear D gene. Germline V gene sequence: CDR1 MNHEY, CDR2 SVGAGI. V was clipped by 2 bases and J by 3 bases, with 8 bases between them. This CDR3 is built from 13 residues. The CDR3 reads CASSYTAGYEQYF. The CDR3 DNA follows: TGTGCCAGCAGTTACACTGCTGGCTACGAGCAGTACTTC.

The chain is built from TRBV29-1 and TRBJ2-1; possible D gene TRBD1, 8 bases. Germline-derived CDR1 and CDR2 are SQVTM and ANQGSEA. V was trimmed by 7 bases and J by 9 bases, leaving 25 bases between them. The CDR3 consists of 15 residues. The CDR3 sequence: CSAGEGFRGLGEQFF. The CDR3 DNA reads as TGCAGCGCCGGGGAGGGCTTCAGGGGGCTTGGTGAGCAGTTCTTC.

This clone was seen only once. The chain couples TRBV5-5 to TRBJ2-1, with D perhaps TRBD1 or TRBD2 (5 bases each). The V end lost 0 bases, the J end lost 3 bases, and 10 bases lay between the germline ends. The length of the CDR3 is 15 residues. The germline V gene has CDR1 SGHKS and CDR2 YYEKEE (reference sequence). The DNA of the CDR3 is TGTGCCAGCAGCTTGGGGGGGAACCTCTACAATGAGCAGTTCTTC. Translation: CASSLGGNLYNEQFF. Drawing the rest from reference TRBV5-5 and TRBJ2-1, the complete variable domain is DAGVTQSPTHLIKTRGQQVTLRCSPISGHKSVSWYQQVLGQGPQFIFQYYEKEERGRGNFPDRFSARQFPNYSSELNVNALLLGDSALYLCASSLGGNLYNEQFFGPGTRLTVL.

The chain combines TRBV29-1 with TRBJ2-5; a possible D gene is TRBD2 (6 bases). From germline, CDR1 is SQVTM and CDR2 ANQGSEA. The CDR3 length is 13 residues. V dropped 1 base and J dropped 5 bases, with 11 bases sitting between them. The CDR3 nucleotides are TGCAGCGTTGAAGGGGGGGATGGGGAGACCCAGTACTTC. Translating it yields CSVEGGDGETQYF.

The CDR3 nucleotides read TGTGCCAGCTCACCGGATAGCGCGGATACGCAGTATTTT. This sequence encodes CASSPDSADTQYF. The chain carries TRBV18 and TRBJ2-3, with D tentatively TRBD2 (5 bases). CDR1 and CDR2 from the germline V gene are KGHSH and LQKENI. Deletions cut 3 bases from V and 6 bases from J, with 10 bases between. CDR3 size: 13 residues.

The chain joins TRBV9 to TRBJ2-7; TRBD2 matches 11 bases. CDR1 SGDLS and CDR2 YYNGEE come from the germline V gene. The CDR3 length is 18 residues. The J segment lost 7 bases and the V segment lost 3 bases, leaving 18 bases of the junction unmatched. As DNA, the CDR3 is TGTGCCAGCAGCGGGGGCCCCTCACTAGCGGGAGCCTTTTTAGAGCAGTACTTC. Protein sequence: CASSGGPSLAGAFLEQYF.

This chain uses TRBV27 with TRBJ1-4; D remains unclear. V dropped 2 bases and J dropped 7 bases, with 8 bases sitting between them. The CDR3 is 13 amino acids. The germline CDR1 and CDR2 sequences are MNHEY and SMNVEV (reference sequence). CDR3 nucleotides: TGTGCCAGCAGTTTAGCCATGGGTGAAAAACTGTTTTTT. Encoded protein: CASSLAMGEKLFF. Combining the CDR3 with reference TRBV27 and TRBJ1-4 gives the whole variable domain EAQVTQNPRYLITVTGKKLTVTCSQNMNHEYMSWYRQDPGLGLRQIYYSMNVEVTDKGDVPEGYKVSRKEKRNFPLILESPSPNQTSLYFCASSLAMGEKLFFGSGTQLSVL.

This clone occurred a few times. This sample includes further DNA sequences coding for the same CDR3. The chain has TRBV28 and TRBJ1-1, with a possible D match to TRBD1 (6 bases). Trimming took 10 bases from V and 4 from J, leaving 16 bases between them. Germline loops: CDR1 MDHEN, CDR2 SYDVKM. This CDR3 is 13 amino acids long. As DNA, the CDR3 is TGTGCCATTAACGGGGGCAGGGGCACTGAAGCTTTCTTT. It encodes CAINGGRGTEAFF.

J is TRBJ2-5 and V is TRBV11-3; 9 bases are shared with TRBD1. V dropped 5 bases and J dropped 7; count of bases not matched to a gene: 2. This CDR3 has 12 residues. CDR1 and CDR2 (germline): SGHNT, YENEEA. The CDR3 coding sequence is TGTGCCAGCAGCCCGGACAGGGGGACCCAGTACTTC. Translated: CASSPDRGTQYF.

CDR3: CARTEAAGPQHF. The CDR3 nucleotides are TGTGCCAGGACGGAGGCCGCAGGGCCCCAGCATTTT. The V and J genes are TRBV7-8 and TRBJ1-5; D remains ambiguous. The CDR3 is 12 amino acids. Germline V gene lookup returns CDR1 SGHVS and CDR2 FQNEAQ. The V end lost 9 bases, the J end lost 9 bases, and 15 bases lay between the germline ends.

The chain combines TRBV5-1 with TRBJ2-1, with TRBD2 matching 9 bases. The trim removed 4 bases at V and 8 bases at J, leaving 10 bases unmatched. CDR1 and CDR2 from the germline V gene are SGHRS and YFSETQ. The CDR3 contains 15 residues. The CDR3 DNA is TGCGCCAGCAGCCAGGGACTAGCTGCGGCGGATGAGCAGTTCTTC. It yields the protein CASSQGLAAADEQFF.